This TCR beta chain emerged from a study of T cell repertoires in cytomegalovirus infection. TCRdb passed the reads through MiXCR, listing each CDR3 protein once. The profile covers hundreds of thousands of distinct CDR3 sequences, with more than 8% appearing a single time and about 4.5% taken by the ten largest. With 4 bases clipped from V and 8 bases from J, the junction kept 6 bases outside the gene matches. Germline V gene lookup returns CDR1 SGHDN and CDR2 FVKESK. This CDR3 has 13 amino acids. This chain links TRBV14 with TRBJ2-3; 7 bases are a match to TRBD1. Input material: PBMCs. This receptor was taken from a human donor in good health (CMV status not recorded). Some clones in this sample may be carry-over from other donors' samples. The CDR3 DNA sequence: TGTGCCAGCAGCCCTCGGACAGGCAGTACGCAGTATTTT. It yields the protein CASSPRTGSTQYF.